A selection of T cell receptor beta chains follows, all from one sample in a study of identical twins. Via MiXCR, TCRdb re-called the 5' RACE reads, giving one row per CDR3 protein. Here the sample spans roughly 220,000 distinct CDR3 sequences, 6.5% being singletons. This same sample was also taken into another study, of T cells expressing NK-cell markers.

The sample comprised CD8+ T cells sorted from blood. The receptors originated from a woman under 30 in good health. CDR3s include the opening cysteine and the closing phenylalanine or tryptophan. Each record gives: J gene, V gene, CDR3 protein.

TRBJ2-1 | TRBV7-9 | CASSSASNEQFF
TRBJ2-7 | TRBV2 | CASNEGGRWAEEQYF
TRBJ2-7 | TRBV10-3 | CAITVGDEQYF
TRBJ2-7 | TRBV19 | CASSPLESHEQYF
TRBJ2-7 | TRBV4-2 | CASSQDAAGRYSEQYF
TRBJ2-1 | TRBV7-3 | CASSLVPEKPNEQFF
TRBJ2-5 | TRBV4-3 | CASSQEGQAGVQETQYF
TRBJ2-7 | TRBV7-9 | CASSLGTGIHEQYF
TRBJ2-7 | TRBV6-2/TRBV6-3 | CASSPDPHEQYF
TRBJ2-7 | TRBV5-1 | CASSPWTGTASEQYF
TRBJ2-3 | TRBV7-9 | CASSPSSFSTDTQYF
TRBJ1-5 | TRBV7-2 | CASSFLNQPQHF
TRBJ2-2 | TRBV4-1 | CASSQAQPGELFF
TRBJ1-2 | TRBV11-2 | CASSLIASPIPNYGYTF
TRBJ2-7 | TRBV7-9 | CASSLESSYEQYF
TRBJ1-1 | TRBV5-1 | CASSLWAANTEAFF
TRBJ2-5 | TRBV11-1 | CASSPPPGLAGGPKDETQYF
TRBJ1-1 | TRBV20-1 | CSARDLSSEGMTF
TRBJ2-1 | TRBV6-2/TRBV6-3 | CASNRLAGIFEQFF
TRBJ2-7 | TRBV5-6 | CASSLESSALAYF
TRBJ2-3 | TRBV15 | CATSRGDSPQDTQYF
TRBJ2-7 | TRBV12-3/TRBV12-4 | CASCGGLNYEQYF
TRBJ1-4 | TRBV27 | CASSPWTGRNEKLFF
TRBJ1-2 | TRBV6-1 | CASRPGTGLQRNYGYTF
TRBJ1-2 | TRBV7-9 | CASSLEGTDYGYTF
TRBJ1-1 | TRBV6-2/TRBV6-3 | CASSPRAMNTEAFF
TRBJ2-5 | TRBV27 | CAISPLGSRVIETQYF
TRBJ2-1 | TRBV7-2 | CASSLSGGLRIEQFF
TRBJ2-7 | TRBV20-1 | CSARDFRGGHSYEQYF
TRBJ1-3 | TRBV10-3 | CAISESLVPGNTIYF
TRBJ2-7 | TRBV7-9 | CASSPTFEAGAPYEQYF
TRBJ2-1 | TRBV7-6 | CASSPARTTGNEQFF
TRBJ2-3 | TRBV7-9 | CASSFGTSTDTQYF
TRBJ1-4 | TRBV7-9 | CASRTATNEKLFF